One sample yielded the 21 T cell receptor beta chains listed below, sequenced in a study of human T cells and chemical hapten exposure. TCRdb re-analysed the RACE reads in MiXCR, keeping a single row per CDR3 protein. The table shows some 180,000 distinct CDR3 sequences, with around 20% occurring only once. Time point in this sample: patch test 1, 2 weeks after DPC sensitization. Treatment given: therapeutic diphenylcyclopropenone sensitization with weekly scalp DPC. The sequenced sample was whole blood, obtained in connection with sensitization to the hapten diphenylcyclopropenone (DPC). Source of these receptors: a woman between 45 and 65 years old with alopecia areata. Some clones in this sample may be carry-over from other donors' samples.

There are a few counts of this clonotype. The J gene is TRBJ2-3, the V gene TRBV24-1, with 8 bases fitting TRBD2. V was clipped by 7 bases and J by 6 bases; unmatched bases: 5. Germline V CDR1 and CDR2: KGHDR, SFDVKD. This CDR3 region has 13 residues. In DNA form, the CDR3 reads TGTGCCACCAGGAGTAGCGGGGCGGATACGCAGTATTTT. Protein: CATRSSGADTQYF.

This sequence joins TRBV18 and TRBJ2-1, with TRBD2 matching over 11 bases. This CDR3 has 15 residues. Looked up from germline, CDR1 is KGHSH and CDR2 is LQKENI. After removal of 2 bases from V and 7 bases from J, the junction contained 4 bases not matched to a gene. The CDR3 loop reads CASSPELAGVNEQFF. The CDR3 DNA is TGTGCCAGCTCACCAGAACTAGCGGGAGTTAATGAGCAGTTCTTC.

This clonotype has just a few counts. The rearrangement links TRBV20-1 to TRBJ2-7; 14 positions agree with TRBD2. The CDR3 consists of 14 residues. V was pared by 3 bases and J by 7 bases, with 5 bases of the junction left unmatched. Germline V gene lookup returns CDR1 DFQATT and CDR2 SNEGSKA (reference sequence). CDR3 sequence: CSARGLAGEGEQYF. The CDR3 DNA reads as TGCAGTGCTAGGGGACTAGCGGGAGAGGGGGAGCAGTACTTC.

V usage is TRBV15 and J usage is TRBJ2-3; TRBD2 matches at 11 bases. J lost 2 bases, V lost 1 base, and 5 bases had no gene match. The length of the CDR3 is 17 residues. From germline, CDR1 is LNHNV and CDR2 YYDKDF (reference sequence). The CDR3 loop reads CATSRGLGLADTDTQYF. CDR3 sequence (DNA): TGTGCCACCAGCAGAGGGTTGGGACTAGCGGACACAGATACGCAGTATTTT.

The chain joins TRBV19 to TRBJ2-5; 8 positions match TRBD2. From germline, CDR1 is LNHDA and CDR2 SQIVND (reference sequence). This CDR3 region has 15 residues. The trim removed 7 bases at V and 5 bases at J, leaving 12 bases unmatched. CDR3 bases: TGTGCCAGTAATAGAGCGGGAGTTTTCATGGAGACCCAGTACTTC. As protein: CASNRAGVFMETQYF.

CDR3 bases: TGTGCCAGCAGTATTGACAGGGGGGGAAATCAGCCCCAGCATTTT. Its translation: CASSIDRGGNQPQHF. This chain links TRBV27 with TRBJ1-5; 9 nucleotides agree with TRBD1. In germline, CDR1 is MNHEY, CDR2 SMNVEV (reference sequence). The CDR3 is 15 residues long. The trim removed 5 bases at V and 4 bases at J, leaving 6 bases unmatched.

The chain employs TRBV2 and TRBJ1-2; D not certain. V was cut by 6 bases and J by 3 bases, with 11 bases left in between. Per the germline V gene, CDR1 is SNHLY and CDR2 is FYNNEI. The CDR3 loop spans 13 amino acids. CDR3 sequence reads: CASSQDGDYGYTF. The CDR3 nucleotides are TGTGCCAGCAGCCAGGACGGTGACTATGGCTACACCTTC.

This clonotype has just a few counts. The rearrangement uses TRBV6-2 or TRBV6-3 and TRBJ1-1, with TRBD1 identical over 8 bases. CDR3 length: 12 amino acids. With 6 bases clipped from V and 11 bases from J, the junction kept 8 bases outside the gene matches. The V gene's germline CDR1 is MNHEY and CDR2 SVGEGT. The CDR3 here is CASSRWTGRAFF. DNA for the CDR3: TGTGCCAGCAGCCGCTGGACAGGGCGGGCTTTCTTT.

This clonotype has only a few counts. This chain uses TRBV5-1 with TRBJ1-1, with D unresolved. The CDR3 is 13 amino acids. Trimming took off 0 bases at V and 4 bases at J, with 7 bases between the two ends. Germline V gives CDR1 SGHRS, CDR2 YFSETQ. The CDR3 reads CASSLAGSTEAFF. CDR3 bases: TGCGCCAGCAGCTTGGCGGGGAGCACTGAAGCTTTCTTT. Together with reference TRBV5-1 and TRBJ1-1, the CDR3 gives the full variable domain: KAGVTQTPRYLIKTRGQQVTLSCSPISGHRSVSWYQQTPGQGLQFLFEYFSETQRNKGNFPGRFSGRQFSNSRSEMNVSTLELGDSALYLCASSLAGSTEAFFGQGTRLTVV.

This rearrangement joins TRBV20-1 to TRBJ2-3; D is ambiguous. The CDR3 contains 14 residues. Trimming stripped 1 base from V and 5 bases from J, with 13 bases between. CDR1 is DFQATT and CDR2 is SNEGSKA in the germline V gene (reference sequence). The CDR3 DNA is TGCAGTGCTAGAGGGGGATCTTATTTAGATACGCAGTATTTT. It codes for CSARGGSYLDTQYF.

A note on this clonotype: A read error may account for a junction end that differs from germline. The chain employs TRBV18 and TRBJ2-7; TRBD1 agrees at 7 bases. The CDR3 is 14 residues long. CDR1 and CDR2 (germline): KGHSH, LQKENI. CDR3 DNA sequence: TGTGCCAGCTCACGGGGACAGAACCCCTACGGGCAGTACTTC. It translates to CASSRGQNPYGQYF.

This clonotype was observed a few times. This chain joins TRBV7-9 and TRBJ2-3; 7 nucleotides line up with TRBD1. V was pared by 6 bases and J by 0 bases, with 9 bases of the junction left unmatched. The germline gives CDR1 SEHNR, CDR2 FQNEAQ (reference sequence). The CDR3 is 16 residues long. The CDR3 is CASRPNRGPSTDTQYF. The CDR3 coding sequence is TGTGCCAGCAGACCTAACAGGGGACCTAGCACAGATACGCAGTATTTT.

This sequence joins TRBV29-1 and TRBJ2-3; the D call may be TRBD1 or TRBD2 (6 bases each). This CDR3 is 14 amino acids long. CDR1 is SQVTM and CDR2 is ANQGSEA in the germline V gene. V shed 0 bases and J shed 5 bases, with 12 bases lying between them. CDR3 DNA sequence: TGCAGCGTTGAAGAACGGGGGCAAGGAGATACGCAGTATTTT. Residues: CSVEERGQGDTQYF.

This clonotype has just a few counts. The rearrangement uses TRBV20-1 and TRBJ1-1, with no clear D. The V gene lost 3 bases and the J gene lost 1 base, with 9 bases spanning the gap. The CDR3 contains 13 residues. Germline lookup yields CDR1 DFQATT and CDR2 SNEGSKA (reference sequence). In DNA form, the CDR3 reads TGCAGTGCTAGCTCGTTCGAGAACACTGAAGCTTTCTTT. This translates into CSASSFENTEAFF.

This clonotype was picked up a small number of times. The J gene is TRBJ2-7, the V gene TRBV20-1; 9 nucleotides match TRBD2. The J segment lost 3 bases and the V segment lost 6 bases, leaving 6 bases of the junction unmatched. CDR1 is DFQATT, CDR2 SNEGSKA, per germline (reference sequence). The CDR3 is made up of 13 amino acids. CDR3 sequence reads: CSASGLAGYEQYF. CDR3 sequence (DNA): TGCAGTGCGTCGGGACTAGCCGGCTACGAGCAGTACTTC.

The J gene is TRBJ1-2, the V gene TRBV20-1, with D maybe TRBD1 (5 bases). The V gene's germline CDR1 is DFQATT and CDR2 SNEGSKA (reference sequence). This CDR3 has 13 residues. V lost 6 bases and J lost 2, with 13 bases in between. In DNA form, the CDR3 reads TGCAGTGCACTCTTAGGGGAGAACTATGGCTACACCTTC. Its translation is CSALLGENYGYTF.

The chain couples TRBV10-3 to TRBJ2-1; the D is unclear. Trimming shortened V by 6 bases and J by 5 bases, and 5 bases separated the two germline ends. This CDR3 has 11 amino acids. CDR1 ENHRY and CDR2 SYGVKD come from the germline V gene. CDR3 DNA: TGTGCCATCAGCCTCAACAATGAGCAGTTCTTC. Its protein product is CAISLNNEQFF.

This clonotype was detected only a few times. The rearrangement uses TRBV10-3 and TRBJ2-3, with D unresolved. CDR1 ENHRY and CDR2 SYGVKD come from the germline V gene. V was pared by 6 bases and J by 4 bases, with 14 bases between. This CDR3 has 14 amino acids. CDR3: CAISTLIGADTQYF. The CDR3 nucleotides read TGTGCCATCAGCACTTTAATAGGAGCAGATACGCAGTATTTT.

V usage is TRBV5-1 and J usage is TRBJ2-1; perhaps TRBD2 as D (6 bases). The V end was cut by 4 bases, the J end by 8 bases, with 22 bases between. Germline V gene lookup returns CDR1 SGHRS and CDR2 YFSETQ. The CDR3 has 16 residues. In DNA, the CDR3 is TGCGCCAGCAGCCCCCGGTCCACCGGGAGAGTCGATGAGCAGTTCTTC. Protein sequence: CASSPRSTGRVDEQFF.

The chain links TRBV7-3 to TRBJ1-6; D not certain. This CDR3 contains 15 residues. Trimming stripped 1 base from V and 7 bases from J, with 11 bases between. CDR1 and CDR2 from the germline V gene are SGHTA and FQGTGA. CDR3 in amino acids: CASSLMAETNSPLHF. As DNA, the CDR3 is TGTGCCAGCAGCTTAATGGCGGAGACAAATTCACCCCTCCACTTT.

The sample holds many counts of this clonotype. The chain combines TRBV7-2 with TRBJ2-1, with 13 nucleotides matching TRBD2. This CDR3 contains 15 residues. With 1 base clipped from V and 9 bases from J, the junction kept 3 bases outside the gene matches. Germline-derived CDR1 and CDR2 are SGHTA and FQGNSA. The CDR3: CASSLGLAGGIEQFF. The CDR3 coding sequence is TGTGCCAGCAGCTTAGGACTAGCGGGAGGTATTGAGCAGTTCTTC.